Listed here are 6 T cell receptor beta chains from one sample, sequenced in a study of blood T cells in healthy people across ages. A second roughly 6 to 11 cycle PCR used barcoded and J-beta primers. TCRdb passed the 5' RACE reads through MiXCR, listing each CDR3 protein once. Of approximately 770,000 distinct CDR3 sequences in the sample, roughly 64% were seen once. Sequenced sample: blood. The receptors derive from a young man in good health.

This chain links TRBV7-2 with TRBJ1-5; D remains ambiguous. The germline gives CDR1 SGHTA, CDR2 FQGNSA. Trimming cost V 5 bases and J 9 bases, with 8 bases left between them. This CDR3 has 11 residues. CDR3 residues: CASSRDGPQHF. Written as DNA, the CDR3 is TGTGCCAGCAGCCGAGATGGGCCCCAGCATTTT. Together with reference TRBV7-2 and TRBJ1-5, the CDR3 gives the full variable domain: GAGVSQSPSNKVTEKGKDVELRCDPISGHTALYWYRQSLGQGLEFLIYFQGNSAPDKSGLPSDRFSAERTGGSVSTLTIQRTQQEDSAVYLCASSRDGPQHFGDGTRLSIL.

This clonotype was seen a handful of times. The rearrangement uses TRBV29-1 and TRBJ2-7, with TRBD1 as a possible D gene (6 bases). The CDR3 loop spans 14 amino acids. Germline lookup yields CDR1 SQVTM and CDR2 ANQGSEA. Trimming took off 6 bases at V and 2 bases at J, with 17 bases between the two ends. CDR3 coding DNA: TGCAGCGTCAAAACCCATGGACAGACCTACGAGCAGTACTTC. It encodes CSVKTHGQTYEQYF.

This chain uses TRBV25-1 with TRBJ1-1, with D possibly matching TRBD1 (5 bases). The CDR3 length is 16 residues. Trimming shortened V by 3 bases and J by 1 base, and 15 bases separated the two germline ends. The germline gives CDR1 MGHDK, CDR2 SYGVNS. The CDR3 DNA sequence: TGTGCCAGCAGTGATTCCCCCGGCAGGGCGAACACTGAAGCTTTCTTT. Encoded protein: CASSDSPGRANTEAFF.

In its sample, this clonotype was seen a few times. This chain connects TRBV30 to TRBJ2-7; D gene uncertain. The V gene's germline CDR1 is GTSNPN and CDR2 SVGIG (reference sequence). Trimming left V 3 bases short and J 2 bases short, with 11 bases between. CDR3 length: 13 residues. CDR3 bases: TGTGCCTGGAGAAAACACCAAACCTACGAGCAGTACTTC. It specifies CAWRKHQTYEQYF.

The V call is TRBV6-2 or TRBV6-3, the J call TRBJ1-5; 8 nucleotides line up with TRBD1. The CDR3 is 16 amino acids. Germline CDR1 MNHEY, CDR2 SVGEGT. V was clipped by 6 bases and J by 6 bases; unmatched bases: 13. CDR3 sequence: CASSHGQGGGSQPQHF. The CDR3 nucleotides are TGTGCCAGCAGCCATGGACAGGGAGGAGGAAGTCAGCCCCAGCATTTT.

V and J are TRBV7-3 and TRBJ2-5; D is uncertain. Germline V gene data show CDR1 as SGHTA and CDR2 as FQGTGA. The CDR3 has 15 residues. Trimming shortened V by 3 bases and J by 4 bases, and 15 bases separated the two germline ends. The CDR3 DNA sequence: TGTGCCAGCAGCTTGGGCCAGGTCGAGTCAGAGACCCAGTACTTC. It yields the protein CASSLGQVESETQYF.